Following are 17 T cell receptor beta chains from one sample sequenced in a study of T cell repertoires in cytomegalovirus infection. Which antigens these TCRs recognize remains unknown. TCRdb recomputed calls from the reads with MiXCR, one row per CDR3 protein. The repertoire holds about 920,000 distinct CDR3 sequences, with less than 40% as singletons. The input for sequencing was cultured CD8+ T cells from PBMCs, taken from culture after CMV antigen stimulation. These receptors all come from a human donor in good health (CMV status not recorded). Some clones in this sample may be carry-over from other donors' samples.

This clonotype appeared a single time. The J gene is TRBJ1-2, the V gene TRBV29-1, with 10 nucleotides matching TRBD1. Germline CDR1 reads SQVTM; CDR2 reads ANQGSEA. V lost 7 bases to trimming and J lost 5 bases; unmatched junction nucleotides: 13. This CDR3 spans 15 amino acids. This CDR3 is CSGLGRQGAPYGYTF. In DNA form, the CDR3 reads TGCAGCGGCTTAGGGAGACAGGGGGCTCCGTATGGCTACACCTTC.

This clonotype has just a few counts. V gene TRBV6-2 or TRBV6-3 combines with J gene TRBJ1-2, with TRBD1 matching 9 bases. Germline V lookup: CDR1 MNHEY, CDR2 SVGEGT. There are 14 residues in the CDR3. V was pared by 8 bases and J by 2 bases, with 6 bases of the junction left unmatched. CDR3 residues: CASGSGQGNYGYTF. CDR3 nucleotides: TGTGCCAGCGGATCCGGACAGGGGAACTATGGCTACACCTTC.

In its sample, this clonotype was seen many times. The rearrangement uses TRBV7-2 and TRBJ2-3; 9 bases line up with TRBD2. CDR1 SGHTA and CDR2 FQGNSA come from the germline V gene. Trimming took 5 bases from V and 6 from J; bases not matched to a gene: 9. CDR3 length: 15 residues. CDR3 region: CASSGTSFQADTQYF. In DNA, the CDR3 is TGTGCCAGCAGCGGGACTAGCTTCCAAGCCGATACGCAGTATTTT.

This clonotype appeared a few times. This sequence joins TRBV15 and TRBJ1-3, with 7 bases that match TRBD1. There are 15 residues in the CDR3. The J segment lost 3 bases and the V segment lost 0 bases, leaving 2 bases of the junction unmatched. The germline CDR1 and CDR2 sequences are LNHNV and YYDKDF (reference sequence). CDR3 coding DNA: TGTGCCACCAGCAGAGAAGGGGGCGATGGAAACACCATATATTTT. This sequence encodes CATSREGGDGNTIYF.

The sample holds a few counts of this clonotype. This chain connects TRBV7-3 to TRBJ2-3; TRBD2 is a possible D gene (6 bases). Germline V CDR1 and CDR2: SGHTA, FQGTGA. The length of the CDR3 is 15 residues. Trimming cost V 5 bases and J 1 base, with 13 bases left between them. The CDR3, as DNA: TGTGCCAGCAGCCCTTGGCCGGGGGGCACAGATACGCAGTATTTT. Translating gives CASSPWPGGTDTQYF.

The chain uses TRBV12-3 or TRBV12-4 and TRBJ2-3; D is perhaps TRBD2 (5 bases). The V end lost 4 bases, the J end lost 1 base, and 9 bases lay between the germline ends. The CDR3 spans 14 residues. DNA for the CDR3: TGTGCCAGCAGTTGGGGAGTGGGCACAGATACGCAGTATTTT. Translated: CASSWGVGTDTQYF.

The chain carries TRBV12-3 or TRBV12-4 and TRBJ2-1, with a tentative D call TRBD2 (6 bases). V gave up 6 bases and J gave up 9 bases, with 12 bases separating them. The CDR3 length is 12 residues. CDR3 bases: TGTGCCAGCAGAAAGGGACTCCCTGAGCAGTTCTTC. This gives the protein CASRKGLPEQFF.

The rearrangement joins TRBV29-1 to TRBJ1-2, with D maybe TRBD1 (6 bases). V was pared by 0 bases and J by 0 bases, with 11 bases between. Germline V gene sequence: CDR1 SQVTM, CDR2 ANQGSEA. The CDR3 totals 15 residues. The CDR3 reads CSVEDRQGSNYGYTF. The CDR3 bases are TGCAGCGTTGAAGATCGGCAGGGGTCTAACTATGGCTACACCTTC.

This clonotype was counted a few times. The chain joins TRBV12-3 or TRBV12-4 to TRBJ1-4; D gene ambiguous. The V end was cut by 5 bases, the J end by 3 bases, with 22 bases between. The CDR3 length is 18 residues. The DNA of the CDR3 is TGTGCCAGCAGTCCCGGTGGGGAACTGGAGTTTGCTAATGAAAAACTGTTTTTT. Translated, it gives CASSPGGELEFANEKLFF.

The rearrangement uses TRBV12-3 or TRBV12-4 and TRBJ2-2; 7 nucleotides align to TRBD1. The CDR3 is 15 amino acids. With V trimmed by 7 bases and J by 3 bases, 8 bases remained unmatched. This chain's CDR3 is CASKGAGKDTGELFF. The CDR3 DNA is TGTGCCAGCAAGGGGGCCGGGAAGGACACCGGGGAGCTGTTTTTT.

This clonotype was detected once. V is TRBV6-2 or TRBV6-3 and J is TRBJ2-2; possibly TRBD1 or TRBD2 for D (5 bases each). This CDR3 is 13 amino acids long. Trimming removed 10 bases at V and 4 bases at J, with 13 bases between. Germline CDR1 and CDR2: MNHEY and SVGEGT. CDR3 in amino acids: CANTVGGTGELFF. DNA of the CDR3: TGTGCCAACACCGTTGGGGGCACCGGGGAGCTGTTTTTT.

The sample holds many counts of this clonotype. This chain connects TRBV7-6 to TRBJ2-1; the match to TRBD2 covers 11 bases. The CDR3 consists of 18 residues. J was trimmed by 0 bases and V by 0 bases; bases with no gene match: 4. From germline, CDR1 is SGHVS and CDR2 FNYEAQ. The CDR3 sequence: CASSLALAGDFSYNEQFF. The CDR3 coding sequence is TGTGCCAGCAGCTTAGCACTAGCGGGGGATTTCTCCTACAATGAGCAGTTCTTC.

This clonotype was counted only a few times. V usage is TRBV28 and J usage is TRBJ1-1, with D unresolved. Germline CDR1 is MDHEN and CDR2 is SYDVKM. V lost 5 bases and J 0 bases, leaving 10 bases between the germline ends. The CDR3 is made up of 14 amino acids. Here the CDR3 DNA reads TGTGCCAGCAGTGATAGGACGCTGAACACTGAAGCTTTCTTT. It codes for CASSDRTLNTEAFF.

This clonotype appeared a few times. V gene TRBV27 combines with J gene TRBJ1-1; the match to TRBD1 covers 9 bases. The CDR3 has 22 amino acids. J gave up 1 base and V 3 bases, and 24 bases lay outside the gene matches. Looked up from germline, CDR1 is MNHEY and CDR2 is SMNVEV (reference sequence). The CDR3 DNA follows: TGTGCCAGCAGTTTTACCTATTTGAGTCGCACTGGCACAGGGGGCAAGAACACTGAAGCTTTCTTT. Amino acids: CASSFTYLSRTGTGGKNTEAFF.

The rearrangement links TRBV19 to TRBJ2-2, with TRBD1 identical over 8 bases. CDR1 and CDR2 from the germline V gene are LNHDA and SQIVND (reference sequence). The V segment lost 3 bases and the J segment 4 bases; nucleotides outside the gene matches: 7. The CDR3 consists of 16 residues. This chain's CDR3 is CASSIQGRGPTGELFF. DNA of the CDR3: TGTGCCAGTAGTATTCAGGGCAGGGGGCCCACCGGGGAGCTGTTTTTT.

CDR3 region: CASSPPRSLGFGEQYF. CDR3 DNA: TGTGCCAGCAGCCCCCCCAGAAGCCTTGGATTCGGGGAGCAGTACTTC. The chain employs TRBV7-9 and TRBJ2-7; no clear D gene. V lost 5 bases and J 7 bases, leaving 24 bases between the germline ends. The CDR3 consists of 16 residues. The germline V gene encodes CDR1 SEHNR and CDR2 FQNEAQ (reference sequence).

This clonotype was seen a few times. J is TRBJ2-2 and V is TRBV6-2 or TRBV6-3, with D perhaps TRBD1 (6 bases). Germline V gives CDR1 MNHEY, CDR2 SVGEGT. Between the trimmed V and J ends, which lost 0 bases and 4 bases, there was a span of 12 bases. This CDR3 region has 16 residues. CDR3 in amino acids: CASSYSKRDTTGELFF. The CDR3 nucleotides read TGTGCCAGCAGTTACTCGAAAAGGGACACCACCGGGGAGCTGTTTTTT.